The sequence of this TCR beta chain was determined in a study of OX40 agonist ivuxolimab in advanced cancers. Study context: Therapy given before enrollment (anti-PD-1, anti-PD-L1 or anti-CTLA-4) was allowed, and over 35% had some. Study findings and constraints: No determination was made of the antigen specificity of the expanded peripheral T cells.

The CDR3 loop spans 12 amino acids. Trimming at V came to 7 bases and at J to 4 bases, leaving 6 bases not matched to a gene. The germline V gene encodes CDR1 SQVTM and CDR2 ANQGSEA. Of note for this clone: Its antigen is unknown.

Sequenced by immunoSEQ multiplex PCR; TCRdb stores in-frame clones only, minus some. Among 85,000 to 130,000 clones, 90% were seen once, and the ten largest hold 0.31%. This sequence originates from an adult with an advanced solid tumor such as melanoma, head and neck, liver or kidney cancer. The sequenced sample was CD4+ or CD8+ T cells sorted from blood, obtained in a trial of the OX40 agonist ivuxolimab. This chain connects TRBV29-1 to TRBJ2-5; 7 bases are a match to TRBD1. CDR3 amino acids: CSALTGRETQYF. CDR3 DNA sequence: TGCAGCGCCCTGACAGGGAGAGAGACCCAGTACTTC.